This T cell receptor (beta chain) was recorded in a study of early T cells in non-severe SARS-CoV-2 infection (dated by TCRdb to the early 2020s). Concerning the study at large: Bulk RNA from unsorted whole blood was used for TCR sequencing, so alpha and beta chains could not be paired. On the study overall, not on this receptor specifically: VDJdb matching was skewed toward anti-spike CD8 responses and likely underestimated virus-specific expansions by missing private and CD4 specificities.

Based on the germline V gene (reference sequence), the CDR1 and CDR2 sequences are LGHDT and YNNKEL. Inclusive of the bounding cysteine and phenylalanine, the CDR3 is 16 residues long. Here the CDR3 DNA is all that survives: 48 bases in frame from base 1. Relative to germline, V is 0 bases shorter and J is 7 bases shorter, with 18 bases between their ends. The library relied on 5' RACE. The sample was run on a NextSeq 500. In the TCR library protocol, unique molecular identifiers were attached to individual cDNA molecules to correct for PCR bias and sequencing error. Both TCR alpha and beta chains were sequenced, and tight co-correlation was observed between alpha and beta sequence abundances in each sample. The study's processing was this. Decombinator V4 was used to perform V gene, J gene and CDR3 annotation of TCR sequences. Expanded TCRs were defined as changing significantly between any two time points under a Poisson model with p below 0.0001. TCR abundances were normalised to the total number of TCRs sequenced in each sample and reported as counts per million. TRAV1-2 paired with TRAJ12, TRAJ20 or TRAJ33 defined MAIT TCRs, while TRAV10 paired with TRAJ18 defined iNKT TCRs. A search of VDJdb, accessed on 1 November 2021, was run for TCRs annotated to CMV, EBV and SARS-CoV-2, with TCRs annotated for multiple antigens excluded. Using fastp at Q25 and MiXCR, TCRdb reprocessed the public reads and kept productive beta chains. Entries that share a CDR3 protein sequence are merged under the most common genes and DNA. The V and J calls, along with clone size, are taken from TCRdb and not from the paper's own processing. The sample table lists 100,000 to 150,000 distinct CDR3 sequences, about 16% of them with a count of one. Around a fifth of the sample is in the top ten clones.

On this clonotype: This receptor's antigen is unknown. No clone much larger than this one lies a single base away; base qualities are absent.

The study was a case-control design nested within a healthcare worker cohort in London, UK, with weekly nasopharyngeal swab PCR tests and blood sampling. Healthcare workers were recruited during the week of the UK lockdown, between 23 and 31 March 2020, and followed weekly for up to 16 weeks. The V and J segments used are TRBV3-1 and TRBJ2-5; TRBD2 might be the D gene, on 7 matching bases. The origin of this receptor is an adult who was a healthcare worker with PCR-confirmed SARS-CoV-2 infection or an uninfected control (not recorded which). Sequenced material: whole blood. The CDR3 protein sequence reads: CASSQELGGGGRTQYF. The DNA sequence follows: TGTGCCAGCAGCCAAGAGCTAGGGGGAGGCGGGAGGACCCAGTACTTC.